Listed here are 10 T cell receptor beta chains from one sample, sequenced in a study of breast tumors, draining lymph nodes, adjacent tissues. Using its own MiXCR run on the multiplex PCR reads, TCRdb lists one record per CDR3 protein. The sample has around 300,000 distinct CDR3 sequences, 30% seen once. Samples came from axillary lymph nodes draining the breast cancer. Sequencing input: axillary lymph node tissue. The receptors shown here come from a female donor with breast cancer. Some clones in this sample may be carry-over from other donors' samples.

This clonotype has at least ten counts. The junction shows a germline mismatch at one end, possibly a read error. The chain combines TRBV7-2 with TRBJ2-2; perhaps TRBD2 as D (6 bases). Germline V gives CDR1 SGHTA, CDR2 FQGNSA. CDR3 length equals 13 residues. The CDR3 coding sequence is TGTGCCAGCAGCCGACGAACGGGCGGGGAGCTGTCTTTT. Amino acids: CASSRRTGGELSF.

The rearrangement uses TRBV2 and TRBJ2-2, with D unresolved. The V end was cut by 8 bases, the J end by 3 bases, with 16 bases between. Germline CDR1 SNHLY, CDR2 FYNNEI. This CDR3 comprises 15 residues. The CDR3 here is CASSPLASDTGELFF. Written as DNA, the CDR3 is TGTGCCAGCTCACCCTTGGCCTCTGACACCGGGGAGCTGTTTTTT. Together with reference TRBV2 and TRBJ2-2, the CDR3 gives the full variable domain: EPEVTQTPSHQVTQMGQEVILRCVPISNHLYFYWYRQILGQKVEFLVSFYNNEISEKSEIFDDQFSVERPDGSNFTLKIRSTKLEDSAMYFCASSPLASDTGELFFGEGSRLTVL.

The gene calls are TRBV20-1 and TRBJ2-5, with D perhaps TRBD2 (6 bases). V was pared by 5 bases and J by 7 bases, with 20 bases between. The CDR3 has 14 residues. Germline V gene lookup returns CDR1 DFQATT and CDR2 SNEGSKA (reference sequence). CDR3 sequence reads: CSAGTLASGATQYF. The CDR3 DNA reads as TGCAGTGCTGGTACTCTAGCGTCAGGCGCGACCCAGTACTTC.

This clonotype occurred many times. The chain links TRBV20-1 to TRBJ2-7, with TRBD2 as a possible D gene (6 bases). Trimming shortened V by 3 bases and J by 9 bases, and 12 bases separated the two germline ends. The CDR3 is 11 amino acids. Germline V gene sequence: CDR1 DFQATT, CDR2 SNEGSKA (reference sequence). CDR3 DNA: TGCAGTGCTAGCACACTAGCCGGGCAGTACTTC. This sequence encodes CSASTLAGQYF.

This clonotype was detected many times. This chain links TRBV7-2 with TRBJ2-5; 16 bases are a match to TRBD2. Germline V gene data show CDR1 as SGHTA and CDR2 as FQGNSA. There are 18 residues in the CDR3. Germline trimming cut 5 bases from V and 4 bases from J; bases unmatched to any gene: 10. Written as DNA, the CDR3 is TGTGCCAGCAGCATCTCCGGGACTAGCGGGAGGGCCGGAGAGACCCAGTACTTC. Translating gives CASSISGTSGRAGETQYF. The full variable domain, rest sourced from reference TRBV7-2 and TRBJ2-5, is GAGVSQSPSNKVTEKGKDVELRCDPISGHTALYWYRQSLGQGLEFLIYFQGNSAPDKSGLPSDRFSAERTGGSVSTLTIQRTQQEDSAVYLCASSISGTSGRAGETQYFGPGTRLLVL.

This clonotype came up many times. The rearrangement links TRBV5-8 to TRBJ1-2, with 7 positions matching TRBD1. This CDR3 is built from 15 residues. Germline trimming cut 0 bases from V and 7 bases from J; bases unmatched to any gene: 9. Germline V gives CDR1 SGHTS, CDR2 YDEGEE. CDR3 sequence: CASSLGITGESGYTF. In nucleotides, the CDR3 is TGTGCCAGCAGCTTGGGGATTACAGGGGAGAGTGGCTACACCTTC.

This clonotype was recorded at least ten times. The CDR3 is CATSGGLAGGISLAKNIQYF. CDR3 DNA: TGTGCCACCAGCGGGGGACTAGCGGGAGGCATTTCTCTAGCCAAAAACATTCAGTACTTC. This sequence joins TRBV15 and TRBJ2-4, with 15 bases identical to TRBD2. The J segment lost 0 bases and the V segment lost 5 bases, leaving 11 bases of the junction unmatched. The CDR3 totals 20 residues. Germline CDR1 is LNHNV and CDR2 is YYDKDF (reference sequence).

CDR3 sequence reads: CATGIGGGYNEQYF. The CDR3 coding sequence is TGTGCCACTGGGATCGGGGGAGGGTACAATGAGCAGTATTTT. The V gene is TRBV24-1, the J gene TRBJ2-3; 7 positions agree with TRBD2. Germline CDR1 reads KGHDR; CDR2 reads SFDVKD. J lost 11 bases, V lost 10 bases, and 17 bases had no gene match. This CDR3 is 14 amino acids long.

As for this clonotype: The DNA is left out, because the CDR3 cannot be placed on it with certainty; the CDR3 is given as TCRdb lists it. The chain recombines TRBV25-1 with TRBJ2-1; TRBD2, the D gene given by the table, was not confirmed from the DNA. Germline loops: CDR1 MGHDK, CDR2 SYGVNS. The CDR3 comprises 21 residues, both ends counted. The CDR3 protein is CASSFYICSAPTSGRTYEQFF.

This clonotype turned up a few times. V is TRBV6-5 and J is TRBJ2-1; the match to TRBD1 covers 10 bases. The CDR3 has 16 amino acids. Unmatched junction bases numbered 8, after V lost 5 bases and J lost 4 bases. Germline V lookup: CDR1 MNHEY, CDR2 SVGAGI. CDR3 residues: CASSPDRGPLYNEQFF. For the CDR3, the DNA is TGTGCCAGCAGTCCCGACAGGGGGCCACTTTACAATGAGCAGTTCTTC.